One and the same sample provided the 9 T cell receptor beta chains below, sequenced in a study of CD8+CD57+ T cells in acquired aplastic anemia. Investigators profiled TCR beta VDJ and CDR3 from genomic DNA template. One entry per CDR3 protein results from TCRdb running MiXCR on the reads. The data show 400,000 to 500,000 distinct CDR3 sequences, approximately 70% seen once. Sequencing was carried out using sorted CD4+, CD8+, or CD8+CD57+ T cells (not recorded which) from PBMCs. These receptors all come from a human donor in good health, serving as a control.

V gene TRBV12-3 or TRBV12-4 combines with J gene TRBJ2-4; D may be TRBD1 or TRBD2 (6 bases each). The CDR3 spans 17 residues. The germline V and J ends were trimmed by 6 bases and 7 bases, with 25 bases remaining between them. The CDR3 sequence is CASRTSRVGGRGNIQYF. The CDR3, as DNA: TGTGCCAGCAGAACGTCGAGGGTAGGGGGGCGTGGGAACATTCAGTACTTC.

In this sample, this clonotype turned up once. The genes are TRBV20-1 and TRBJ2-5; D remains ambiguous. Germline V gene data show CDR1 as DFQATT and CDR2 as SNEGSKA (reference sequence). The CDR3 runs to 13 residues. The CDR3 region has the DNA TGCAGCGTTGAGTGTACCAAGCAAGCCACCCAGTACTTC. It specifies CSVECTKQATQYF.

Of note for this clonotype: A junction end diverges from the germline sequence, so it may reflect a read error. The chain links TRBV9 to TRBJ2-7; weak D call: TRBD1 (5 bases). Per the germline V gene, CDR1 is SGDLS and CDR2 is YYNGEE. The CDR3 has 14 amino acids. CDR3 coding DNA: TGTGCCAGCAGCGAGCAGACAGACGTCGCCGAGCACTACTTC. It is translated as CASSEQTDVAEHYF.

This clonotype was seen many times. The chain joins TRBV20-1 to TRBJ2-7; TRBD2 might be the D (6 bases). From germline, CDR1 is DFQATT and CDR2 SNEGSKA (reference sequence). The CDR3 spans 11 residues. V lost 6 bases to trimming and J lost 5 bases, with 11 bases between them. CDR3 region: CSASGVDEQYF. In DNA, the CDR3 is TGCAGTGCCTCGGGGGTGGACGAGCAGTACTTC.

This clonotype was counted ten times or more. This rearrangement joins TRBV6-1 to TRBJ2-1, with 7 bases identical to TRBD1. The CDR3 contains 13 residues. Trimming removed 7 bases from V and 6 bases from J; junction bases left unmatched: 6. Germline values: CDR1 MNHNS, CDR2 SASEGT. CDR3 in DNA: TGTGCCAGCATGACAGGGTTGGTCAATGAGCAGTTCTTC. Protein sequence: CASMTGLVNEQFF.

A remark on this clonotype: Relative to the germline gene, one junction end is altered; a read error may explain this. CDR3: CSAAIFRAYQQYF. The CDR3 nucleotides read TGCAGTGCCGCCATTTTCCGCGCCTACCAGCAGTACTTC. The V and J genes are TRBV20-1 and TRBJ2-7, with no clear D. This CDR3 region has 13 residues. Looked up from germline, CDR1 is DFQATT and CDR2 is SNEGSKA (reference sequence).

The chain carries TRBV12-3 or TRBV12-4 and TRBJ2-7; D gene uncertain. The CDR3 loop spans 16 amino acids. V was trimmed by 6 bases and J by 6 bases, leaving 24 bases between them. The chain's CDR3 is CASRPVDIGFRGEQYF. The CDR3 DNA reads TGTGCCAGCAGACCAGTGGATATAGGCTTCCGAGGCGAGCAGTACTTC.

This clonotype was counted ten times or more. The chain is built from TRBV4-3 and TRBJ2-6, with D hard to call. The CDR3 is 15 residues long. Deletions cut 2 bases from V and 6 bases from J, with 11 bases between. From germline, CDR1 is LGHNA and CDR2 YSLEER. As DNA, the CDR3 is TGCGCCAGCAGCCAACTCCTCACTGAGGCCAACGTCCTGACTTTC. Its translation: CASSQLLTEANVLTF.

With respect to this clonotype: A much larger clonotype is one base distant, so this may be a read error. The gene calls are TRBV9 and TRBJ1-4, with D perhaps TRBD1 (5 bases). The CDR3 length is 15 residues. Germline V CDR1 and CDR2: SGDLS, YYNGEE. CDR3 sequence reads: CASSLAREVGEKLFF. The CDR3 region has the DNA TGCGCCAGCAGCTTGGCCAGGGAGGTGGGTGAAAAACTGTTTTTT. Combining the CDR3 with reference TRBV9 and TRBJ1-4 gives the whole variable domain DSGVTQTPKHLITATGQRVTLRCSPRSGDLSVYWYQQSLDQGLQFLIQYYNGEERAKGNILERFSAQQFPDLHSELNLSSLELGDSALYFCASSLAREVGEKLFFGSGTQLSVL.